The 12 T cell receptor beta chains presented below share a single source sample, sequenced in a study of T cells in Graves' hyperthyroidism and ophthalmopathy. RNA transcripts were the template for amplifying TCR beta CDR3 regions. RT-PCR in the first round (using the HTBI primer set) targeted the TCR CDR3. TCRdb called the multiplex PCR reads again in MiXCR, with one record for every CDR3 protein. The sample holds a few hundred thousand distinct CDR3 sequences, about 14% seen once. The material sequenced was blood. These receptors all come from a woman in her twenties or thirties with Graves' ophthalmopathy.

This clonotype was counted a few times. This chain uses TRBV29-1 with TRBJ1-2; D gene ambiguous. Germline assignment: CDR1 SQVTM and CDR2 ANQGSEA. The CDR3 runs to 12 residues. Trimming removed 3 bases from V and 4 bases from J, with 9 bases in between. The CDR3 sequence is CSVDGVIYGYTF. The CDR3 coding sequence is TGCAGCGTTGATGGGGTTATCTATGGCTACACCTTC.

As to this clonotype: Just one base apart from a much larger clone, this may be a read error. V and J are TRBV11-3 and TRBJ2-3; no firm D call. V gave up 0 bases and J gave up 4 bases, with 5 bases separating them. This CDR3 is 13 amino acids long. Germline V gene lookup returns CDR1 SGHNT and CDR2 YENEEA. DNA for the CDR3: TGTGCCAGCAGCTTAGATGGGGCAGATACGCAGTATTTT. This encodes CASSLDGADTQYF.

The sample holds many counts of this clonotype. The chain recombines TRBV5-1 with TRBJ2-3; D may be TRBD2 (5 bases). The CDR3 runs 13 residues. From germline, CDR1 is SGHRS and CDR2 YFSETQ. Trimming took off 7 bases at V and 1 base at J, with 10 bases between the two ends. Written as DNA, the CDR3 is TGCGCCAGCGGATCCGGGGGCACAGATACGCAGTATTTT. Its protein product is CASGSGGTDTQYF. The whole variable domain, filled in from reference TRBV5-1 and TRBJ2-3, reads KAGVTQTPRYLIKTRGQQVTLSCSPISGHRSVSWYQQTPGQGLQFLFEYFSETQRNKGNFPGRFSGRQFSNSRSEMNVSTLELGDSALYLCASGSGGTDTQYFGPGTRLTVL.

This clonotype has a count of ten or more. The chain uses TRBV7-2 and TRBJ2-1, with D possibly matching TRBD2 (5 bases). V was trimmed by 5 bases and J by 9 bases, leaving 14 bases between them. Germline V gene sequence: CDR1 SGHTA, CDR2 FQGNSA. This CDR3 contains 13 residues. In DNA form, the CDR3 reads TGTGCCAGCAGCCCCGGGGTCCTTCGTGAGCAGTTCTTC. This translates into CASSPGVLREQFF.

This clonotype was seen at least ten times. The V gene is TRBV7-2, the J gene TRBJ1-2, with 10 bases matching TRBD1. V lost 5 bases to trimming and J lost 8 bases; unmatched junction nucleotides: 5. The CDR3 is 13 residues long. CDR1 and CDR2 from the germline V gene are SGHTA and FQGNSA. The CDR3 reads CASSPGTGAGYTF. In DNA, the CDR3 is TGTGCCAGCAGCCCAGGGACAGGGGCCGGCTACACCTTC.

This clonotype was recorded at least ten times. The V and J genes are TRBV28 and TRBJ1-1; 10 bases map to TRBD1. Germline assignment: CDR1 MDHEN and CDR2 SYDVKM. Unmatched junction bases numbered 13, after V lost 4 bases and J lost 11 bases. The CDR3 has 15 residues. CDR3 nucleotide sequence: TGTGCCAGCAGTTCGAGGGGGACAGGGGTTTTTAGTGCTTTCTTT. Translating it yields CASSSRGTGVFSAFF.

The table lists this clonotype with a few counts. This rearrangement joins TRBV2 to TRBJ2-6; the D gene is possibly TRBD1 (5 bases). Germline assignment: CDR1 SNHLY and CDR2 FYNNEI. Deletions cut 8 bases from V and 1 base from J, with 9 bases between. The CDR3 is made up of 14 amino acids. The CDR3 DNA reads TGTGCCAGCTTGGGGCTTTCTGGGGCCAACGTCCTGACTTTC. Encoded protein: CASLGLSGANVLTF. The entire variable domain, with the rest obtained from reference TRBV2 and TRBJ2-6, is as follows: EPEVTQTPSHQVTQMGQEVILRCVPISNHLYFYWYRQILGQKVEFLVSFYNNEISEKSEIFDDQFSVERPDGSNFTLKIRSTKLEDSAMYFCASLGLSGANVLTFGAGSRLTVL.

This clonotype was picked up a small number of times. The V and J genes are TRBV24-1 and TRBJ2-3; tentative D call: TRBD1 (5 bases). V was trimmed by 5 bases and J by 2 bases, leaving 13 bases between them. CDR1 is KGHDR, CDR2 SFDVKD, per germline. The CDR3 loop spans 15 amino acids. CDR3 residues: CATSVRRGNTDTQYF. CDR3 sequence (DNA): TGTGCCACCAGTGTCCGAAGGGGAAACACAGATACGCAGTATTTT.

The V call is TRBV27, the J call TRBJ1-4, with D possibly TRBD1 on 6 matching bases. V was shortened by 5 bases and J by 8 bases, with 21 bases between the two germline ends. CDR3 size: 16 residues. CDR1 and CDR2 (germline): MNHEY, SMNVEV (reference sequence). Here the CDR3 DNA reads TGTGCCAGCAGTCAGGGCCCCAGAGGGGGGCGCGAAAAACTGTTTTTT. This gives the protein CASSQGPRGGREKLFF.

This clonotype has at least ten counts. CDR3 in amino acids: CASRSWNEKLFF. The CDR3 DNA reads TGTGCCAGCAGAAGTTGGAATGAAAAACTGTTTTTT. This chain links TRBV28 with TRBJ1-4; no clear D gene. Trimming removed 6 bases from V and 5 bases from J, with 7 bases in between. Germline V gives CDR1 MDHEN, CDR2 SYDVKM. The CDR3 covers 12 residues.

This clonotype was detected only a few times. CDR3 loop: CATSDRLAGFGDTQYF. CDR3 DNA sequence: TGTGCCACCAGTGATCGACTAGCGGGGTTTGGAGATACGCAGTATTTT. The chain is built from TRBV24-1 and TRBJ2-3; 11 bases are shared with TRBD2. This CDR3 has 16 amino acids. Looked up from germline, CDR1 is KGHDR and CDR2 is SFDVKD. The trim removed 3 bases at V and 5 bases at J, leaving 6 bases unmatched.

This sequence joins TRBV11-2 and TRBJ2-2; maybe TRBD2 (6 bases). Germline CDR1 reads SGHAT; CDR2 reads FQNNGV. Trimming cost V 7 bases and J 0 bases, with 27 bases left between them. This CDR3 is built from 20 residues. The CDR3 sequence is CASIPLATLIGGSNTGELFF. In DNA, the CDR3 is TGTGCCAGCATCCCTCTTGCCACGCTGATTGGGGGGTCGAACACCGGGGAGCTGTTTTTT. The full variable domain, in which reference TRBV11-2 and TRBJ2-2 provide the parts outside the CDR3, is EAGVAQSPRYKIIEKRQSVAFWCNPISGHATLYWYQQILGQGPKLLIQFQNNGVVDDSQLPKDRFSAERLKGVDSTLKIQPAKLEDSAVYLCASIPLATLIGGSNTGELFFGEGSRLTVL.